The 21 T cell receptor beta chains listed next were all sequenced from one sample in a study of blood T cell repertoires in COVID-19. Here immunoSEQ multiplex PCR was the method, and the copy in TCRdb shows in-frame clones only, minus some. This table holds 250,000 to 300,000 clones, about 86% found once. Material for sequencing was peripheral blood. These receptors originate from a man older than 75 with acute or convalescent COVID-19.

The V and J genes are TRBV3-1 (or the pseudogene TRBV3-2) and TRBJ2-5; no firm D call. Germline CDR1 reads LGHDT; CDR2 reads YNNKEL (reference sequence). The V and J ends lost 1 base and 5 bases respectively, with 8 bases between them. The CDR3 contains 13 residues. The CDR3 region has the DNA TGTGCCAGCAGCCAAGTCAAACGGGAGACCCAGTACTTC. Its translation: CASSQVKRETQYF.

This clone was detected once. J is TRBJ1-5 and V is TRBV6-1; D remains ambiguous. CDR3 size: 16 residues. V was pared by 4 bases and J by 5 bases, with 18 bases between. From germline, CDR1 is MNHNS and CDR2 SASEGT. CDR3 sequence (DNA): TGTGCCAGCAGTGTATCCGTAACCCTAGCTCATCAGCCCCAGCATTTT. This gives the protein CASSVSVTLAHQPQHF.

The rearrangement uses TRBV27 and TRBJ2-2, with a weak D call TRBD1 (5 bases). The CDR3 runs to 13 residues. Germline CDR1 is MNHEY and CDR2 is SMNVEV (reference sequence). The germline V and J ends were trimmed by 8 bases and 7 bases, with 14 bases remaining between them. The CDR3 is CASSGFLGGELFF. The DNA for the CDR3 is TGTGCCAGCTCAGGGTTCTTGGGCGGGGAGCTGTTTTTT.

V is TRBV28 and J is TRBJ2-1; D possibly corresponds to TRBD2 (6 bases). The CDR3 runs 13 residues. V gave up 5 bases and J gave up 9 bases, with 14 bases separating them. CDR1 is MDHEN and CDR2 is SYDVKM in the germline V gene. CDR3 coding DNA: TGTGCCAGCAGTCTACGAAGGGGAGGTGAGCAGTTCTTC. Encoded protein: CASSLRRGGEQFF.

The V call is TRBV7-2, the J call TRBJ1-2; D remains unclear. CDR1 is SGHTA and CDR2 is FQGNSA in the germline V gene. The ends were cut back, 7 bases at V and 5 bases at J, with 14 bases in the middle. This CDR3 is built from 13 residues. CDR3 DNA sequence: TGTGCCAGCAACCAGGCGGGTGGGTATGGCTACACCTTC. Its protein is CASNQAGGYGYTF.

This clone has only one observation. This chain's CDR3 is CASSLTNSGGSYNEQFF. CDR3 DNA sequence: TGTGCCAGCAGTCTGACTAATAGCGGGGGGTCCTACAATGAGCAGTTCTTC. V and J are TRBV27 and TRBJ2-1; TRBD2 agrees at 10 bases. With 5 bases clipped from V and 1 base from J, the junction kept 8 bases outside the gene matches. Germline V lookup: CDR1 MNHEY, CDR2 SMNVEV (reference sequence). The CDR3 is 17 amino acids.

The chain links TRBV18 to TRBJ2-1; D is unclear. Germline V lookup: CDR1 KGHSH, CDR2 LQKENI. V gave up 3 bases and J gave up 6 bases, with 6 bases separating them. The CDR3 extends over 12 amino acids. CDR3 sequence (DNA): TGTGCCAGCTCACCGCAGGTCAATGAGCAGTTCTTC. Amino acid sequence: CASSPQVNEQFF. Looking up the rest from reference TRBV18 and TRBJ2-1 gives the full variable domain: NAGVMQNPRHLVRRRGQEARLRCSPMKGHSHVYWYRQLPEEGLKFMVYLQKENIIDESGMPKERFSAEFPKEGPSILRIQQVVRGDSAAYFCASSPQVNEQFFGPGTRLTVL.

CDR3 sequence reads: CASSLSYTEAFF. The CDR3 coding sequence is TGTGCCAGCAGCCTCAGTTACACTGAAGCTTTCTTT. The V call is TRBV7-9, the J call TRBJ1-1; D remains ambiguous. The V and J ends lost 5 bases and 3 bases respectively, with 7 bases between them. The CDR3 consists of 12 residues. Germline V lookup: CDR1 SEHNR, CDR2 FQNEAQ (reference sequence).

This chain joins TRBV6-5 and TRBJ1-2; tentatively, D is TRBD1 (6 bases). The CDR3 covers 11 residues. Trimming removed 6 bases at V and 7 bases at J, with 9 bases between. In germline, CDR1 is MNHEY, CDR2 SVGAGI. The CDR3 region is CASSTGSGYTF. The CDR3 coding sequence is TGTGCCAGCAGCACAGGGTCTGGCTACACCTTC.

This rearrangement joins TRBV10-1 to TRBJ2-7; 7 bases agree with TRBD1. V was clipped by 7 bases and J by 9 bases; unmatched bases: 3. The CDR3 totals 10 residues. Germline CDR1 reads WNHNN; CDR2 reads SYGVQD (reference sequence). The CDR3 DNA follows: TGCGCCAGCACCTGGACAGGGCAGTACTTC. Translated, it gives CASTWTGQYF.

In its sample, this clone was seen a few times. The chain recombines TRBV5-1 with TRBJ2-1; 10 nucleotides agree with TRBD2. This CDR3 spans 16 amino acids. The trim removed 3 bases at V and 7 bases at J, leaving 10 bases unmatched. Germline CDR1 reads SGHRS; CDR2 reads YFSETQ. This chain's CDR3 is CASSWGIGTSVNEQFF. CDR3 coding DNA: TGCGCCAGCAGCTGGGGGATCGGGACTAGCGTAAATGAGCAGTTCTTC.

This chain connects TRBV4-2 to TRBJ2-5; D is unclear. Germline V CDR1 and CDR2: LGHNA, YNFKEQ. V gave up 0 bases and J gave up 7 bases, with 12 bases separating them. CDR3 size: 14 residues. CDR3: CASSQDTSSGTQYF. In nucleotides, the CDR3 is TGTGCCAGCAGCCAAGATACCTCGTCAGGGACCCAGTACTTC.

To note about this clone: This may arise from a read error, as a much more abundant clone is one base away. The chain uses TRBV2 and TRBJ1-2, with D tentatively TRBD1 (6 bases). V was shortened by 3 bases and J by 4 bases, with 6 bases between the two germline ends. The germline gives CDR1 SNHLY, CDR2 FYNNEI. This CDR3 is built from 12 residues. For the CDR3, the DNA is TGTGCCAGCAGTGAGGACAGCTATGGCTACACCTTC. This sequence encodes CASSEDSYGYTF.

V usage is TRBV2 and J usage is TRBJ2-7, with D unresolved. CDR3 length equals 10 residues. The V gene lost 8 bases and the J gene lost 10 bases, with 12 bases spanning the gap. Germline CDR1 and CDR2: SNHLY and FYNNEI. This chain's CDR3 is CASQNSLQYF. The CDR3 DNA is TGTGCCAGCCAAAACTCGTTACAGTACTTC.

The rearrangement uses TRBV9 and TRBJ2-2; D perhaps matches TRBD2 (6 bases). The V and J ends lost 2 bases and 2 bases respectively, with 10 bases between them. CDR1 is SGDLS and CDR2 is YYNGEE in the germline V gene. CDR3 length equals 15 residues. CDR3 nucleotides: TGTGCCAGCAGCGTCGTGGGGGGAAACACCGGGGAGCTGTTTTTT. Protein: CASSVVGGNTGELFF.

V gene TRBV7-8 combines with J gene TRBJ2-3; 8 nucleotides line up with TRBD2. The CDR3 length is 19 residues. Trimming cost V 5 bases and J 2 bases; bases outside gene matches: 18. Germline CDR1 SGHVS, CDR2 FQNEAQ. In DNA, the CDR3 is TGTGCCAGCAGCCCAAAAGTGGCGGGGGGACTCCAAGTCACAGATACGCAGTATTTT. It encodes CASSPKVAGGLQVTDTQYF.

The rearrangement joins TRBV6-5 to TRBJ2-1, with 7 bases fitting TRBD1. This CDR3 is built from 16 residues. V dropped 3 bases and J dropped 3; count of bases not matched to a gene: 8. CDR1 MNHEY and CDR2 SVGAGI come from the germline V gene. CDR3 region: CASSYTPGQYYNEQFF. The CDR3 DNA reads TGTGCCAGCAGTTATACACCGGGACAGTACTACAATGAGCAGTTCTTC.

V is TRBV28 and J is TRBJ2-7, with 8 bases aligning to TRBD1. V shed 6 bases, J shed 1 base, and the junction held 5 bases outside the gene matches. Germline lookup yields CDR1 MDHEN and CDR2 SYDVKM. The CDR3 loop spans 14 amino acids. In nucleotides, the CDR3 is TGTGCCAGCAGGTCCGGGACAGGATCCTACGAGCAGTACTTC. This gives the protein CASRSGTGSYEQYF.

This clone showed up just once. CDR3 protein: CASTGIREQYF. The CDR3 DNA reads TGTGCCAGCACGGGGATAAGGGAGCAGTACTTC. The chain uses TRBV6-5 and TRBJ2-7, with D possibly TRBD2 on 5 matching bases. Per germline, CDR1 MNHEY and CDR2 SVGAGI. The CDR3 consists of 11 residues. V was trimmed by 7 bases and J by 7 bases, leaving 11 bases between them.

This chain links TRBV28 with TRBJ2-7, with D perhaps matching TRBD1 (6 bases). Trimming took 6 bases from V and 3 from J, leaving 15 bases between them. The germline V gene has CDR1 MDHEN and CDR2 SYDVKM. There are 14 residues in the CDR3. Written as DNA, the CDR3 is TGTGCCAGCAGAAGACAGGATGCAAACTACGAGCAGTACTTC. Protein: CASRRQDANYEQYF. The variable domain in full, completed from reference TRBV28 and TRBJ2-7, reads DVKVTQSSRYLVKRTGEKVFLECVQDMDHENMFWYRQDPGLGLRLIYFSYDVKMKEKGDIPEGYSVSREKKERFSLILESASTNQTSMYLCASRRQDANYEQYFGPGTRLTVT.

The chain combines TRBV19 with TRBJ2-3, with 10 bases aligning to TRBD2. Looked up from germline, CDR1 is LNHDA and CDR2 is SQIVND (reference sequence). This CDR3 spans 17 amino acids. With 5 bases clipped from V and 8 bases from J, the junction kept 16 bases outside the gene matches. This chain's CDR3 is CASSSRQGSLAGGTQYF. In nucleotides, the CDR3 is TGTGCCAGTAGTTCCCGACAGGGCAGCTTAGCGGGAGGTACGCAGTATTTT.